This T cell receptor (beta chain) was documented in a study of OX40 agonist ivuxolimab in advanced cancers. About the investigation overall: Ivuxolimab was an agonistic, fully human IgG2 monoclonal antibody directed against OX40 (CD134), a costimulatory receptor. Of the roughly 52 dose-escalation patients, hepatocellular carcinoma was present in about 20, melanoma in roughly 15, renal cell carcinoma in 9 and head and neck cancer in 9. Prior anti-PD-1, anti-PD-L1 or anti-CTLA-4 therapy was permitted, and approximately 41% of dose-escalation patients had received checkpoint inhibitors. The paper reports the monotherapy dose-escalation portion (N ≈ 52 patients) of the phase I ivuxolimab trial. A male proportion of under 85% and a mean age of 60 years, ranging from 23 to 79, were recorded for the dose-escalation cohort. Intravenous ivuxolimab was administered to patients every 2 weeks at six dose levels: 0.01, 0.1, 0.3, 1.5, 3 and 10 mg/kg. The point of sequencing TCRbeta in the periphery was to test whether ivuxolimab changed TCR sequence diversity and drove clonal T-cell expansion. Partial responses occurred in three dose-escalation patients, of whom one had hepatocellular carcinoma and two had cutaneous melanoma.

As concerns this clone: This receptor's antigen is unknown. Base qualities were left out, and no much larger clone turns up one base away.

The trial excluded patients who had a history of autoimmune disease or who were on systemic immunosuppression. Peripheral blood for TCR sequencing was collected from all dose cohorts at baseline, on cycle 4 day 1, and on cycle 7 day 1. Samples were obtained from an open-label, multicenter, first-in-human phase I dose-escalation trial of ivuxolimab. Adults with locally advanced or metastatic head and neck squamous cell, hepatocellular, melanoma or renal cell carcinoma were enrolled in the trial. Before TCR sequencing, CD4+ T cells and CD8+ T cells were sorted from peripheral blood as separate populations. What the authors observed across the whole study: Partial responders in the 0.1-3.0 mg/kg groups had among the lowest normalized peripheral clonal expansion, especially among CD8+ T cells. At doses from 0.1 to 3.0 mg/kg, clonal expansion was seen in both CD4+ and CD8+ blood T cells between baseline and week 6. On average, CD8+ T cells showed more expanded clones than CD4+ T cells after ivuxolimab. Low levels of normalized T-cell clonal expansion were also shown by some nonresponding patients. The antigen specificity of the clonally expanded peripheral T cells was not determined.

To sequence the TCRbeta CDR3 region, genomic DNA was isolated from the sorted cells. The immunoSEQ Assay was used for sequencing of TCRbeta CDR3 regions. TCRdb stores this immuneACCESS table with in-frame sequences only. Part of the clones is absent; in the studies checked, under half of the shortfall reflects unresolved V genes, and no reason is known for the rest. Present in this sample are tens of thousands of clones, roughly 82% of which were seen just once. The top ten hold about 6% of the sample. The germline V gene (reference sequence) yields SGHNT for CDR1 and YYREEE for CDR2. The junction carries 13 bases between V and J, which are trimmed by 2 bases and 5 bases respectively. Spanning cysteine to phenylalanine, the CDR3 consists of 15 amino acids. Here the CDR3 DNA is all that survives: 45 bases in frame from base 1.

The input for sequencing was CD4+ or CD8+ T cells sorted from blood, taken in a trial of the OX40 agonist ivuxolimab. The TCR originated in an adult with an advanced solid tumor such as melanoma, head and neck, liver or kidney cancer. The rearranged chain carries TRBV5-4 and TRBJ2-2; D gene: possibly TRBD2, on 6 matching bases. The CDR3 protein sequence reads: CASSLGSGGTGELFF. Read as DNA, the sequence is TGTGCCAGCAGCTTAGGGTCCGGGGGTACCGGGGAGCTGTTTTTT.